This T cell receptor beta chain appears in the sequencing data of a study of PD-L1 blockade in urothelial cancer. Study overall: Every 3 weeks, patients received intravenous atezolizumab 1,200 mg, beginning 2014. Timepoints chosen for blood analysis were 3 weeks (second dose) and 6 weeks after treatment start.

Measured with immunoSEQ multiplex PCR; TCRdb has only the in-frame clones, and not every one. The sample has around 35,000 clones, under 90% seen once; the top ten hold roughly 18%. Patients had locally advanced or metastatic urothelial carcinoma. The CDR3 runs to 12 residues. V was trimmed by 1 base and J by 3 bases, leaving 6 bases between them. Germline V gives CDR1 GTSNPN, CDR2 SVGIG (reference sequence). The source material was PBMCs, sampled around atezolizumab (anti-PD-L1) treatment. The V call is TRBV30, the J call TRBJ1-2; no reliable D call. This receptor was obtained from a man between 60 and 75 years old with urothelial cancer. As DNA, the CDR3 is TGTGCCTGGAGTGAGACATACTATGGCTACACCTTC. It yields the protein CAWSETYYGYTF.